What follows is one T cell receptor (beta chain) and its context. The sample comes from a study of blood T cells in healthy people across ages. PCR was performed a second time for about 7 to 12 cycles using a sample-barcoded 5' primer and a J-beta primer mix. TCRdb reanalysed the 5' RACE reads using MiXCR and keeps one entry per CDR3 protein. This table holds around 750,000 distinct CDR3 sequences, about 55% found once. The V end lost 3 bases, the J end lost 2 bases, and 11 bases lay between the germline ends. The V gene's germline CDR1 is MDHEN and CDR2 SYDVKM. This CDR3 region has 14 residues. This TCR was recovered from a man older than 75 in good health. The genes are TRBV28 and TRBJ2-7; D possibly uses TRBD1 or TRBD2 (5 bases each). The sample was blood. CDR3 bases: TGTGCCAGCAGTTTGCTCAGGGACCCCTACGAGCAGTACTTC. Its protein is CASSLLRDPYEQYF.